The next 15 T cell receptor beta chains were all read from a single sample in a study of cytomegalovirus exposure and HLA in healthy donors. PCR primers comprised 60 Vbeta and 13 Jbeta primers. Generated by immunoSEQ multiplex PCR, the TCRdb table keeps only in-frame clones and is missing some. The data show 65,000 to 85,000 clones, around 86% seen once. The sample comprised PBMCs. The receptors originated from a woman younger than 45 in good health and CMV-seronegative.

This clone was seen a single time. V is TRBV27 and J is TRBJ2-3, with TRBD1 as a possible D gene (6 bases). The CDR3 is 14 residues long. The ends were cut back, 5 bases at V and 3 bases at J, with 12 bases in the middle. Germline V lookup: CDR1 MNHEY, CDR2 SMNVEV (reference sequence). The CDR3 region is CASSASQGTDTQYF. CDR3 in DNA: TGTGCCAGCAGTGCGTCCCAGGGGACAGATACGCAGTATTTT.

The CDR3 is CASSFIPGGLAGEDEQFF. As DNA, the CDR3 is TGTGCCAGCAGCTTTATCCCCGGGGGACTAGCGGGAGAGGATGAGCAGTTCTTC. The chain links TRBV7-6 to TRBJ2-1; the match to TRBD2 covers 14 bases. Losses at the gene ends were 3 bases for V and 8 bases for J; bases not matched to a gene: 12. CDR1 and CDR2 (germline): SGHVS, FNYEAQ. The CDR3 covers 18 residues.

This sequence joins TRBV28 and TRBJ2-1; D is perhaps TRBD1 (7 bases). With 5 bases removed from V and 0 bases from J, the gap between germline ends came to 20 bases. The V gene's germline CDR1 is MDHEN and CDR2 SYDVKM. This CDR3 is 18 amino acids long. The CDR3, as DNA: TGTGCCAGCAGTGCTGTCCCCGGCGGGGACAGCTCCTACAATGAGCAGTTCTTC. It is translated as CASSAVPGGDSSYNEQFF.

The chain couples TRBV7-9 to TRBJ1-2; no definite D call. The CDR3 runs to 15 residues. In germline, CDR1 is SEHNR, CDR2 FQNEAQ (reference sequence). Trimming cost V 0 bases and J 8 bases, with 16 bases left between them. CDR3 in DNA: TGTGCCAGCAGCTTAGCGCAATTGGCGGGAGGCGGCTACACCTTC. Protein sequence: CASSLAQLAGGGYTF.

The rearrangement uses TRBV20-1 and TRBJ2-7; D is undetermined. The germline V gene encodes CDR1 DFQATT and CDR2 SNEGSKA (reference sequence). Trimming removed 0 bases from V and 7 bases from J, with 7 bases in between. The CDR3 totals 11 residues. CDR3 loop: CSARDYREQYF. The CDR3 nucleotides read TGCAGTGCTAGAGATTATAGAGAGCAGTACTTC.

The CDR3 loop is CASRPSGTSTDTQYF. CDR3 DNA: TGTGCCAGCAGGCCGAGCGGGACTAGCACAGATACGCAGTATTTT. The chain recombines TRBV14 with TRBJ2-3; 7 bases align to TRBD2. There are 15 residues in the CDR3. Germline CDR1 and CDR2: SGHDN and FVKESK. With 6 bases clipped from V and 0 bases from J, the junction kept 6 bases outside the gene matches.

The rearrangement links TRBV5-1 to TRBJ1-1, with unresolved D. From germline, CDR1 is SGHRS and CDR2 YFSETQ. V dropped 5 bases and J dropped 1 base, with 12 bases sitting between them. The CDR3 covers 14 residues. Here the CDR3 DNA reads TGCGCCAGCAGTCCCCAAGACACGAACACTGAAGCTTTCTTT. It translates to CASSPQDTNTEAFF.

The chain couples TRBV5-1 to TRBJ2-7; TRBD1 might be the D (5 bases). The V gene lost 2 bases and the J gene lost 6 bases, with 9 bases spanning the gap. Germline V gives CDR1 SGHRS, CDR2 YFSETQ. There are 12 residues in the CDR3. The CDR3, as DNA: TGCGCCAGCAGCTTCGACAGATCCGAGCAGTACTTC. This sequence encodes CASSFDRSEQYF. Filled out from reference TRBV5-1 and TRBJ2-7, the complete variable domain reads KAGVTQTPRYLIKTRGQQVTLSCSPISGHRSVSWYQQTPGQGLQFLFEYFSETQRNKGNFPGRFSGRQFSNSRSEMNVSTLELGDSALYLCASSFDRSEQYFGPGTRLTVT.

This chain joins TRBV28 and TRBJ1-2; D not certain. Germline CDR1 is MDHEN and CDR2 is SYDVKM. This CDR3 is built from 13 residues. V gave up 2 bases and J gave up 4 bases, with 8 bases separating them. CDR3 sequence (DNA): TGTGCCAGCAGTTTACAGGTCTTCTATGGCTACACCTTC. Protein product: CASSLQVFYGYTF.

The chain carries TRBV7-8 and TRBJ1-1; a possible D gene is TRBD1 (6 bases). Germline V gives CDR1 SGHVS, CDR2 FQNEAQ. Trimming cost V 5 bases and J 3 bases, with 16 bases left between them. The CDR3 runs 15 residues. The CDR3 DNA reads as TGTGCCAGCAGCGTGTCCCCGGGACAACACACTGAAGCTTTCTTT. Its protein is CASSVSPGQHTEAFF.

The chain combines TRBV19 with TRBJ2-5; TRBD1 matches at 8 bases. Germline V gene sequence: CDR1 LNHDA, CDR2 SQIVND (reference sequence). Trimming removed 5 bases from V and 2 bases from J; junction bases left unmatched: 7. CDR3 length equals 15 residues. CDR3 residues: CASSAETGGQETQYF. CDR3 in DNA: TGTGCCAGTAGTGCCGAAACAGGGGGTCAAGAGACCCAGTACTTC.

The chain couples TRBV6-5 to TRBJ2-1; D ambiguous. The V and J ends lost 0 bases and 3 bases respectively, with 6 bases between them. The CDR3 spans 14 residues. Germline V CDR1 and CDR2: MNHEY, SVGAGI. CDR3 sequence (DNA): TGTGCCAGCAGTTACTCGCCTAACTACAATGAGCAGTTCTTC. This encodes CASSYSPNYNEQFF.

This chain uses TRBV6-1 with TRBJ2-7; a possible D gene is TRBD1 (6 bases). CDR1 is MNHNS and CDR2 is SASEGT in the germline V gene. The CDR3 covers 13 residues. Trimming left V 8 bases short and J 0 bases short, with 11 bases between. The CDR3 sequence: CASSYRDSYEQYF. The CDR3 DNA follows: TGTGCCAGCTCATACAGGGACTCCTACGAGCAGTACTTC.

The CDR3 spells CASSPVPSGQGDTQYF. In DNA form, the CDR3 reads TGCGCCAGCAGCCCCGTTCCTAGCGGGCAAGGGGATACGCAGTATTTT. The gene calls are TRBV5-1 and TRBJ2-3; 8 bases align to TRBD2. This CDR3 has 16 amino acids. V dropped 4 bases and J dropped 6; count of bases not matched to a gene: 13. The germline V gene encodes CDR1 SGHRS and CDR2 YFSETQ.

This chain uses TRBV7-3 with TRBJ2-1; TRBD2 matches at 10 bases. Trimming cost V 5 bases and J 4 bases; bases outside gene matches: 8. The CDR3 runs 16 residues. Germline assignment: CDR1 SGHTA and CDR2 FQGTGA. CDR3 sequence: CASSANSGGLYNEQFF. The DNA of the CDR3 is TGTGCCAGCAGCGCCAATAGCGGGGGGCTTTACAATGAGCAGTTCTTC.